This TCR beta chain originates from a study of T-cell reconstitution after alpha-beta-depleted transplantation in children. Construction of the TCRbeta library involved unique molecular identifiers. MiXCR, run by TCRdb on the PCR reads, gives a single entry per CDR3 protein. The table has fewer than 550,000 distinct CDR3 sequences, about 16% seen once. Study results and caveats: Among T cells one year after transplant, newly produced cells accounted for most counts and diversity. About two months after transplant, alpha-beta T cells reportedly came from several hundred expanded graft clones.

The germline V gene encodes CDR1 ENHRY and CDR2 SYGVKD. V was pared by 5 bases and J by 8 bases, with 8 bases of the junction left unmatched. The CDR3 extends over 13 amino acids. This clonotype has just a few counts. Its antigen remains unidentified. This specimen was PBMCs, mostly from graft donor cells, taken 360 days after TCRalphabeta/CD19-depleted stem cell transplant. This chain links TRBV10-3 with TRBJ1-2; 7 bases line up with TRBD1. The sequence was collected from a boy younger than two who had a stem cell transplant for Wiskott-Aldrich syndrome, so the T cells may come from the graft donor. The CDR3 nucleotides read TGTGCCATCAGTCCGGGACAGTTCTCAGGCTACACCTTC. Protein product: CAISPGQFSGYTF.